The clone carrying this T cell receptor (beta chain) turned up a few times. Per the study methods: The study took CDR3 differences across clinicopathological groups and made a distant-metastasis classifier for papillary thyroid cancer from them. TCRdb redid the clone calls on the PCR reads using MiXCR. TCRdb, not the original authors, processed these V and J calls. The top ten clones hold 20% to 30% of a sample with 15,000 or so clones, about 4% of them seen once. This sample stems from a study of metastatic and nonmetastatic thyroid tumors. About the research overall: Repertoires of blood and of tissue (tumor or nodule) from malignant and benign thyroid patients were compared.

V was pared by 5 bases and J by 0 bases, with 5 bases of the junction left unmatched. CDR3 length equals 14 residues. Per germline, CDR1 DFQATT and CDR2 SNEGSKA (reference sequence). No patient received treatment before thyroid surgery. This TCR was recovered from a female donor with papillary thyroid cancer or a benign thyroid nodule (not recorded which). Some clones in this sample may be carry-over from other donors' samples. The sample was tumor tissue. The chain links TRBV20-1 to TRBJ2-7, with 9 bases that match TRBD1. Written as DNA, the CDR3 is TGCAGTGCTCCCGGGACAGGGAGCTCCTACGAGCAGTACTTC. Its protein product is CSAPGTGSSYEQYF.